The rows below give T cell receptor beta chains drawn from one sample of a study of cytomegalovirus exposure and HLA in healthy donors. TCRdb's copy holds only in-frame clones and misses some; the assay was immunoSEQ multiplex PCR. Here the sample spans tens of thousands of clones, 60% to 70% being singletons. The sequencing input was PBMCs. The receptors were gathered from a woman aged 25 to 39 in good health and CMV-seronegative. CDR3s include the opening cysteine and the closing phenylalanine or tryptophan. The order of the fields is J gene, D gene, clone size, V gene, CDR3 DNA, CDR3 protein. A D gene is named only where the DNA matches it firmly. Some rows mark clone size as missing; the rest say once, few, many or name a class of expanded clone.

>TRBJ2-7|TRBD1|.|TRBV7-2
TGTGCCAGCAGCTTACTGGGGACAGGGTCCTACGAGCAGTACTTC
CASSLLGTGSYEQYF
>TRBJ1-2|.|.|TRBV6-6
TGTGCCAGCAGTGACACAGGGTCTGGCTACACCTTC
CASSDTGSGYTF
>TRBJ2-7|.|once|TRBV27
TGTGCCAGCAGTTTCCAGGGTATCCCCTACGAGCAGTACTTC
CASSFQGIPYEQYF
>TRBJ2-5|TRBD2|.|TRBV6-5
TGTGCCAGCAGTACTAGCGGGGCGGGGACCCAGTACTTC
CASSTSGAGTQYF
>TRBJ2-3|.|.|TRBV21-1
TGTGCCAGCAGCAAAGTGGGGGCAGGGTTCGGGCCAGATACGCAGTATTTT
CASSKVGAGFGPDTQYF
>TRBJ1-1|.|.|TRBV4-3
TGCGCCAGCAGCCAAGATGCCGGGGACACTGAAGCTTTCTTT
CASSQDAGDTEAFF
>TRBJ2-5|.|.|TRBV18
TGTGCCAGCTCACCATTCGGGGAGACCCAGTACTTC
CASSPFGETQYF
>TRBJ2-1|TRBD2|once|TRBV27
TGTGCGAGTGGGACTAGCGGGGGCAATGAGCAGTTCTTC
CASGTSGGNEQFF
>TRBJ1-1|.|few|TRBV14
TGTGCCAGCAGCCTCCGTACGGGAAGGAGGGACACTGAAGCTTTCTTT
CASSLRTGRRDTEAFF
>TRBJ2-2|TRBD2|.|TRBV19
TGTGCCAGTAGTTTTTACGGACTAGCGGGGGGTACCGGGGAGCTGTTTTTT
CASSFYGLAGGTGELFF
>TRBJ1-2|.|.|TRBV2
TGTGCCAGCAGTGGCAGGACAGCCTATGGCTACACCTTC
CASSGRTAYGYTF
>TRBJ1-1|.|.|TRBV4-1
TGCGCCAGCAGCCAAAATCTCTCCCTATACGCTTTCTTT
CASSQNLSLYAFF
>TRBJ2-1|.|.|TRBV19
TGTGCCAGTAGTCCTGAAGGCACAGTGTGGTTGGTGCAGTTCTTC
CASSPEGTVWLVQFF
>TRBJ1-2|TRBD1|.|TRBV5-1
TGCGCCAGCAGCCCCAGGGGGTTGGACTATGGCTACACCTTC
CASSPRGLDYGYTF
>TRBJ2-6|.|few|TRBV11-3
TGTGCCAGCAGTGGCCGGGGCTCTGGGGCCAACGTCCTGACTTTC
CASSGRGSGANVLTF
>TRBJ1-5|TRBD1|few|TRBV7-2
TGTGCCAGCAGCTCTACAGACAGGGGCCATCAGCCCCAGCATTTT
CASSSTDRGHQPQHF
>TRBJ1-2|.|.|TRBV11-2
TGTGCCAGCAGCTTAACTCCGGGGTCTAACTATGGCTACACCTTC
CASSLTPGSNYGYTF
>TRBJ2-7|TRBD2|.|TRBV5-4
TGTGCCAGCAGCTTCGCGGGAGGGCCATCCCACGAGCAGTACTTC
CASSFAGGPSHEQYF
>TRBJ1-1|.|.|TRBV28
TGTGCCAGCAGGTCCACAGGGTGGGGCACTGAAGCTTTCTTT
CASRSTGWGTEAFF
>TRBJ2-3|TRBD1|few|TRBV5-6
TGTGCCAGCAGCGACCAGGGGGCTCGAGTAGATACGCAGTATTTT
CASSDQGARVDTQYF
>TRBJ2-1|.|.|TRBV19
TGTGCCAGTAGTTGGGGGGTTAGCTCCTACAATGAGCAGTTCTTC
CASSWGVSSYNEQFF
>TRBJ2-7|.|.|TRBV23-1
TGCGCCAGCAGTGGCTTGCTAGGCTACGAGCAGTACTTC
CASSGLLGYEQYF
>TRBJ1-5|.|few|TRBV7-2
TGTGCCAGCAGCTCCCCCCTAAACAGGCCCCAGCATTTT
CASSSPLNRPQHF
>TRBJ1-5|TRBD1|.|TRBV7-9
TGTGCCAGCAGCAGAGGACAGGCCCGGCAGCCCCAGCATTTT
CASSRGQARQPQHF
>TRBJ1-2|TRBD1|.|TRBV30
TGTGCCGCCTCGGACAGGGAAGGAGTTGGCTACACCTTC
CAASDREGVGYTF
>TRBJ2-3|.|once|TRBV27
TGTGCCAGCAGTCAGATTTGGGGGCGGGTTAGCACAGATACGCAGTATTTT
CASSQIWGRVSTDTQYF
>TRBJ2-7|TRBD1|.|TRBV28
TGTGCCAGCAGTGGACAGGGGAGTGGGTCCTACGAGCAGTACTTC
CASSGQGSGSYEQYF
>TRBJ2-1|.|few|TRBV29-1
TGCAGCGTTGAACTCCCAGCCTACAATGAGCAGTTCTTC
CSVELPAYNEQFF
>TRBJ1-2|TRBD1|once|TRBV5-1
TGCGCCAGCAGCTCCCCCGGGACAGGAGGAGAAAGTGGCTACACCTTC
CASSSPGTGGESGYTF
>TRBJ1-1|.|.|TRBV7-2
TGTGCCAGCAGCTTATTAGGAGGGACTGAAGCTTTCTTT
CASSLLGGTEAFF
>TRBJ1-1|.|few|TRBV2
TGTGCCAGCGGTCTCAGGGTAGACACTGAAGCTTTCTTT
CASGLRVDTEAFF
>TRBJ1-2|.|.|TRBV11-2
TGTGCCAGCAGCATAGACAGTTCCCCCAACTATGGCTACACCTTC
CASSIDSSPNYGYTF
>TRBJ1-2|.|.|TRBV4-1
TGCGCCAGCAGCCAAGATCAGGGGTATGGCTACACCTTC
CASSQDQGYGYTF
>TRBJ2-7|TRBD2|.|TRBV5-1
TGCGCCAGCAGGCAAACGGGGGGGGCCCGCTCCTACGAGCAGTACTTC
CASRQTGGARSYEQYF
>TRBJ2-3|.|once|TRBV5-1
TGCGCCAGCAGCGACTCTCGCGCGGGACCCACAGATACGCAGTATTTT
CASSDSRAGPTDTQYF
>TRBJ1-1|TRBD1|.|TRBV29-1
TGCAGCGCAAGGACAGGGGGGAATGAAGCTTTCTTT
CSARTGGNEAFF
>TRBJ1-4|TRBD1|.|TRBV11-2
TGTGCCAGCAGCCCAGGACAGGGGGGTGAAAAACTGTTTTTT
CASSPGQGGEKLFF
>TRBJ1-2|TRBD1|once|TRBV7-9
TGTGCCAGCAGCCCCGAGAGACAGGGGGCCTTCTATGGCTACACCTTC
CASSPERQGAFYGYTF
>TRBJ1-2|.|.|TRBV9
TGTGCCAGCAGCGTAGTATCCCAGGGGGGCTACACCTTC
CASSVVSQGGYTF
>TRBJ1-1|.|.|TRBV27
TGTGCCAGCAGAAGAGGTCAGGGGGAAGCTTTCTTT
CASRRGQGEAFF
>TRBJ1-2|.|.|TRBV15
TGTGCCACCAGCAGGACAGGATCATATGGCTACACCTTC
CATSRTGSYGYTF
>TRBJ1-5|.|.|TRBV5-8
TGTGCCAGCAGTTACGTGAAGGCGGGGAATCAGCCCCAGCATTTT
CASSYVKAGNQPQHF
>TRBJ2-5|TRBD1|.|TRBV2
TGTGCCAGCCTGACAGGGAGAGAGACCCAGTACTTC
CASLTGRETQYF
>TRBJ2-3|.|.|TRBV7-9
TGTGCCAGCAGCCCATATGAGCGGACTGGGGGGGATACGCAGTATTTT
CASSPYERTGGDTQYF
>TRBJ2-7|TRBD2|.|TRBV10-3
TGTGCCATCGCTGGGGGGGGGTCCTACGAGCAGTACTTC
CAIAGGGSYEQYF
>TRBJ2-1|TRBD2|.|TRBV7-7
TGTGCCAGCAGCCCAGGACTAGCGGGGGATGAGCAGTTCTTC
CASSPGLAGDEQFF